Presented here are 27 T cell receptor beta chains from one specimen sequenced in a study of Ad26.COV2.S vaccination and SARS-CoV-2 variants. Specified treatment: 15 to 20 received Ad26.COV2.S at low or high dose, single or two shots; five or six received placebo; per-sample allocation not given. Day 63 after the first injection of vaccine or placebo was the sampling time. TCRdb keeps only in-frame clones here, not all; method: immunoSEQ multiplex PCR. The sample lists 380,000 or so clones, roughly 85% occurring once. Source: peripheral blood, taken in a trial of Ad26.COV2.S vaccine versus placebo. Receptors originate from a person between 18 and 59 years old who received the Ad26.COV2.S COVID-19 vaccine or a placebo.

This clone came up a few times. V and J are TRBV28 and TRBJ1-6; D perhaps matches TRBD1 (5 bases). This CDR3 has 13 residues. Germline CDR1 MDHEN, CDR2 SYDVKM. V was pared by 10 bases and J by 0 bases, with 7 bases between. CDR3 protein: CATGGSYNSPLHF. CDR3 nucleotides: TGTGCCACCGGGGGCTCCTATAATTCACCCCTCCACTTT.

The count of this clone is one. CDR3 sequence (DNA): TGTGCCAGCTCAACCGGGACAGGGGGAGGCGAGCAGTACTTC. Translation: CASSTGTGGGEQYF. V and J are TRBV18 and TRBJ2-7; 11 nucleotides line up with TRBD1. After removal of 5 bases from V and 6 bases from J, the junction contained 6 bases not matched to a gene. Germline assignment: CDR1 KGHSH and CDR2 LQKENI. The CDR3 consists of 14 residues.

The chain links TRBV14 to TRBJ1-1; D is unclear. V lost 7 bases and J lost 4, with 22 bases in between. This CDR3 is 16 amino acids long. Germline-derived CDR1 and CDR2 are SGHDN and FVKESK. The CDR3 sequence: CASTHRWMGGLTEAFF. The CDR3 DNA sequence: TGTGCCAGCACCCATCGATGGATGGGAGGGCTCACTGAAGCTTTCTTT.

V gene TRBV7-9 combines with J gene TRBJ2-7; D gene ambiguous. This CDR3 spans 12 amino acids. Germline CDR1 and CDR2: SEHNR and FQNEAQ (reference sequence). The CDR3 loop is CASSLEAYLLEV. CDR3 nucleotides: TGTGCCAGCAGCTTAGAAGCCTACCTCTTGGAAGTG.

V usage is TRBV15 and J usage is TRBJ1-1; a possible D gene is TRBD1 (5 bases). The length of the CDR3 is 15 residues. Deletions cut 1 base from V and 0 bases from J, with 9 bases between. Germline V gene sequence: CDR1 LNHNV, CDR2 YYDKDF (reference sequence). The CDR3 spells CATSRGPGMNTEAFF. Written as DNA, the CDR3 is TGTGCCACCAGCAGAGGCCCAGGGATGAACACTGAAGCTTTCTTT.

The genes are TRBV6-5 and TRBJ2-7; unclear D gene. CDR3 length: 15 amino acids. The germline V gene has CDR1 MNHEY and CDR2 SVGAGI. Deletions cut 2 bases from V and 2 bases from J, with 13 bases between. The CDR3 sequence: CASSYLGGGAYEQYF. As DNA, the CDR3 is TGTGCCAGCAGTTACCTGGGCGGTGGGGCCTACGAGCAGTACTTC.

This chain joins TRBV29-1 and TRBJ1-1; tentative D call: TRBD1 (6 bases). CDR1 and CDR2 from the germline V gene are SQVTM and ANQGSEA. This CDR3 contains 15 residues. The V end was cut by 4 bases, the J end by 0 bases, with 15 bases between. CDR3 nucleotide sequence: TGCAGCGTTGGAGGGGGGTGGGCCATGAACACTGAAGCTTTCTTT. Protein: CSVGGGWAMNTEAFF.

This clone came up once. The V gene is TRBV13, the J gene TRBJ1-1; TRBD1 matches at 10 bases. Germline V CDR1 and CDR2: PRHDT, FYEKMQ (reference sequence). J gave up 11 bases and V 4 bases, and 7 bases lay outside the gene matches. CDR3 size: 13 residues. The CDR3 reads CASSSLTGGLAFF. The CDR3 DNA is TGTGCCAGCAGCTCTCTGACAGGGGGCTTGGCTTTCTTT.

The CDR3 reads CASSSFTGDTEAFF. CDR3 bases: TGTGCCAGCAGCTCTTTTACAGGGGACACTGAAGCTTTCTTT. The chain recombines TRBV6-5 with TRBJ1-1, with 7 bases that match TRBD1. The CDR3 covers 14 residues. The germline gives CDR1 MNHEY, CDR2 SVGAGI. V lost 6 bases and J lost 3; bases outside the gene matches: 7.

The chain combines TRBV5-1 with TRBJ1-1; possible D gene TRBD1, 6 bases. Trimming shortened V by 7 bases and J by 1 base, and 11 bases separated the two germline ends. This CDR3 is 13 amino acids long. The germline V gene has CDR1 SGHRS and CDR2 YFSETQ. The CDR3 is CASALTGNTEAFF. In nucleotides, the CDR3 is TGCGCCAGCGCGCTGACAGGGAACACTGAAGCTTTCTTT.

In this sample, this clone turned up a few times. The V call is TRBV7-2, the J call TRBJ2-7; TRBD1 matches at 7 bases. Germline loops: CDR1 SGHTA, CDR2 FQGNSA. The V gene end was trimmed by 1 base and the J gene end by 2 bases; junction bases not matched to a gene: 8. The CDR3 is 16 amino acids. CDR3 loop: CASSLVSGQATYEQYF. The CDR3 DNA follows: TGTGCCAGCAGCTTAGTTTCCGGACAGGCTACCTACGAGCAGTACTTC.

V is TRBV6-5 and J is TRBJ1-1, with TRBD1 as a possible D gene (6 bases). The CDR3 extends over 14 amino acids. CDR1 and CDR2 (germline): MNHEY, SVGAGI. The V gene lost 0 bases and the J gene lost 6 bases, with 11 bases spanning the gap. In DNA form, the CDR3 reads TGTGCCAGCAGTTACTCGGGGGGCAGCTCTGAAGCTTTCTTT. Amino acid sequence: CASSYSGGSSEAFF.

The CDR3 DNA reads TGTGCCAGCAGCTTAGCGCGGGGTTCCCCTCGGGAGACCCAGTACTTC. Protein: CASSLARGSPRETQYF. This chain joins TRBV7-9 and TRBJ2-5, with a weak D call TRBD2 (6 bases). CDR1 and CDR2 (germline): SEHNR, FQNEAQ (reference sequence). V gave up 0 bases and J gave up 5 bases, with 16 bases separating them. The CDR3 is 16 residues long. Full variable domain (outside the CDR3, taken from reference TRBV7-9 and TRBJ2-5): DTGVSQNPRHKITKRGQNVTFRCDPISEHNRLYWYRQTLGQGPEFLTYFQNEAQLEKSRLLSDRFSAERPKGSFSTLEIQRTEQGDSAMYLCASSLARGSPRETQYFGPGTRLLVL.

The V call is TRBV5-3, the J call TRBJ1-1, with D hard to call. TRBV5-3 is an ORF; its function is uncertain. The CDR3 totals 14 residues. Trimming left V 3 bases short and J 5 bases short, with 14 bases between. The CDR3 loop reads CARSSRSQWTEAFF. CDR3 DNA: TGTGCCAGAAGCTCGCGGTCGCAATGGACTGAAGCTTTCTTT.

This chain's CDR3 is CASSVSGTSSASTDTQYF. Written as DNA, the CDR3 is TGTGCCAGCAGCGTATCCGGGACTAGCAGTGCTAGCACAGATACGCAGTATTTT. This rearrangement joins TRBV9 to TRBJ2-3, with 9 positions matching TRBD2. The CDR3 consists of 18 residues. Germline assignment: CDR1 SGDLS and CDR2 YYNGEE. V shed 1 base and J 0 bases; nucleotides not matched to a gene: 9. Using reference TRBV9 and TRBJ2-3 for the parts outside the CDR3, the full variable domain is DSGVTQTPKHLITATGQRVTLRCSPRSGDLSVYWYQQSLDQGLQFLIQYYNGEERAKGNILERFSAQQFPDLHSELNLSSLELGDSALYFCASSVSGTSSASTDTQYFGPGTRLTVL.

This clone was picked up one time. The chain couples TRBV5-6 to TRBJ1-1, with D unclear. From germline, CDR1 is SGHDT and CDR2 YYEEEE. V lost 0 bases and J 1 base, leaving 7 bases between the germline ends. The CDR3 totals 14 residues. The CDR3 sequence: CASSLGLSNTEAFF. The CDR3 nucleotides read TGTGCCAGCAGCTTGGGACTCTCGAACACTGAAGCTTTCTTT.

The CDR3 nucleotides read TGCGCCAGCAGCCAAGAATTAGGCCTGTACTATGGCTACACCTTC. Amino acids: CASSQELGLYYGYTF. The chain is built from TRBV4-3 and TRBJ1-2; no firm D call. With 0 bases removed from V and 3 bases from J, the gap between germline ends came to 11 bases. Germline CDR1 reads LGHNA; CDR2 reads YSLEER. The CDR3 totals 15 residues.

CDR3 in amino acids: CASSSRDTLNTEAFF. CDR3 coding DNA: TGTGCCAGCAGCTCCCGGGACACCTTGAACACTGAAGCTTTCTTT. The chain employs TRBV7-2 and TRBJ1-1, with a possible D match to TRBD1 (6 bases). V lost 4 bases to trimming and J lost 0 bases, with 12 bases between them. CDR1 and CDR2 from the germline V gene are SGHTA and FQGNSA. CDR3 length equals 15 residues. Looking up the rest from reference TRBV7-2 and TRBJ1-1 gives the full variable domain: GAGVSQSPSNKVTEKGKDVELRCDPISGHTALYWYRQSLGQGLEFLIYFQGNSAPDKSGLPSDRFSAERTGGSVSTLTIQRTQQEDSAVYLCASSSRDTLNTEAFFGQGTRLTVV.

The chain uses TRBV11-3 and TRBJ2-2; D ambiguous. Germline V gene lookup returns CDR1 SGHNT and CDR2 YENEEA. The V end lost 5 bases, the J end lost 0 bases, and 10 bases lay between the germline ends. The CDR3 has 15 amino acids. The CDR3: CASSPLGTNTGELFF. CDR3 coding DNA: TGTGCCAGCAGCCCCTTAGGGACGAACACCGGGGAGCTGTTTTTT.

V and J are TRBV7-9 and TRBJ2-7, with TRBD2 identical over 8 bases. This CDR3 has 15 amino acids. Losses at the gene ends were 5 bases for V and 2 bases for J; bases not matched to a gene: 8. CDR1 is SEHNR, CDR2 FQNEAQ, per germline (reference sequence). The CDR3 region has the DNA TGTGCCAGCAGCAACATACTAGCGGCAGCCTACGAGCAGTACTTC. Translated: CASSNILAAAYEQYF.

This sequence joins TRBV7-9 and TRBJ1-3; D possibly corresponds to TRBD1 (5 bases). The CDR3 contains 13 residues. Germline V gene data show CDR1 as SEHNR and CDR2 as FQNEAQ (reference sequence). CDR3 in DNA: TGTGCTTGGGGCCCGAACTCTGGAAACACCATATATTTT. As protein: CAWGPNSGNTIYF.

The chain combines TRBV15 with TRBJ2-7, with 13 bases lining up with TRBD2. The CDR3 contains 16 residues. The germline CDR1 and CDR2 sequences are LNHNV and YYDKDF (reference sequence). V lost 3 bases to trimming and J lost 2 bases; unmatched junction nucleotides: 4. DNA of the CDR3: TGTGCCACCAGCAGTGGGGGACTAGCGGGAACCTACGAGCAGTACTTC. Its protein product is CATSSGGLAGTYEQYF.

The rearrangement joins TRBV7-9 to TRBJ2-7; D gene uncertain. The V end lost 0 bases, the J end lost 3 bases, and 6 bases lay between the germline ends. The CDR3 is made up of 13 amino acids. CDR1 is SEHNR, CDR2 FQNEAQ, per germline (reference sequence). CDR3 DNA sequence: TGTGCCAGCAGCTTAGCGGGCGGCTACGAGCAGTACTTC. Its protein is CASSLAGGYEQYF.

This chain links TRBV6-5 with TRBJ1-2; D remains ambiguous. Trimming shortened V by 7 bases and J by 0 bases, and 9 bases separated the two germline ends. The CDR3 loop spans 13 amino acids. Germline lookup yields CDR1 MNHEY and CDR2 SVGAGI. CDR3 in amino acids: CASNLVANYGYTF. DNA of the CDR3: TGTGCCAGCAATCTGGTAGCTAACTATGGCTACACCTTC.

This clone was found once. The chain has TRBV12-5 and TRBJ2-1, with D unresolved. Trimming left V 3 bases short and J 0 bases short, with 15 bases between. The CDR3 loop spans 17 amino acids. CDR1 and CDR2 (germline): LGHNT, FRNRAP. CDR3 sequence: CASGLTRSFFSYNEQFF. In nucleotides, the CDR3 is TGTGCTAGTGGTTTAACCCGCTCTTTTTTCTCCTACAATGAGCAGTTCTTC. Full variable domain (remainder filled in from reference TRBV12-5 and TRBJ2-1): DARVTQTPRHKVTEMGQEVTMRCQPILGHNTVFWYRQTMMQGLELLAYFRNRAPLDDSGMPKDRFSAEMPDATLATLKIQPSEPRDSAVYFCASGLTRSFFSYNEQFFGPGTRLTVL.

The chain uses TRBV19 and TRBJ1-6; D is unclear. This CDR3 contains 17 residues. Germline loops: CDR1 LNHDA, CDR2 SQIVND (reference sequence). Trimming removed 4 bases from V and 2 bases from J, with 15 bases in between. The CDR3 loop is CASSSMHSQTYNSPLHF. In DNA, the CDR3 is TGTGCCAGTAGTAGTATGCACAGCCAAACCTATAATTCACCCCTCCACTTT.

J is TRBJ2-7 and V is TRBV10-1; TRBD1 is a possible D gene (5 bases). This CDR3 is 15 amino acids long. CDR1 WNHNN and CDR2 SYGVQD come from the germline V gene (reference sequence). Deletions cut 0 bases from V and 2 bases from J, with 11 bases between. CDR3 region: CASSESIGAAYEQYF. Written as DNA, the CDR3 is TGCGCCAGCAGTGAGTCGATAGGGGCCGCCTACGAGCAGTACTTC.